These T cell receptor beta chains were read from a single sample in a study of blood T cell repertoires in COVID-19. Generated by immunoSEQ multiplex PCR, the TCRdb table keeps only in-frame clones and is missing some. The profile covers approximately 120,000 clones, with roughly 88% appearing a single time and approximately 5.3% taken by the ten largest. Sequenced: peripheral blood. The receptors were sampled from a human donor in a cohort sampled during active COVID-19. CDR3s include the opening cysteine and the closing phenylalanine or tryptophan. Fields, in order: V gene, J gene, D gene, CDR3 length, clone size, CDR3 DNA, CDR3 protein. The D gene is left open where the match is weak. The size of a clone is reported for some rows only, either as once, few or many, or as a class for expanded clones.

v_gene: TRBV12-3/TRBV12-4; j_gene: TRBJ2-7; d_gene: NA; len: 12; abundance: NA; CDR3nt: TGTGCCAGCAGGGGGCAGAGCTACGAGCAGTACTTC; CDR3aa: CASRGQSYEQYF
v_gene: TRBV6-5; j_gene: TRBJ1-2; d_gene: NA; len: 13; abundance: NA; CDR3nt: TGTGCCAGCAGCCCCGGTAGCGACTATGGCTACACCTTC; CDR3aa: CASSPGSDYGYTF
v_gene: TRBV5-1; j_gene: TRBJ2-3; d_gene: NA; len: 15; abundance: once; CDR3nt: TGCGCCAGCAGCTCAAAGAGGGAGGGCACAGATACGCAGTATTTT; CDR3aa: CASSSKREGTDTQYF
v_gene: TRBV5-1; j_gene: TRBJ2-7; d_gene: TRBD2; len: 15; abundance: NA; CDR3nt: TGCGCCAGCAGCCGGAGCGGGACTACCCTCTACGAGCAGTACTTC; CDR3aa: CASSRSGTTLYEQYF
v_gene: TRBV7-9; j_gene: TRBJ1-2; d_gene: NA; len: 12; abundance: few; CDR3nt: TGTGCCAGCAGCGTTACTCGCAGCGAGTACACCTTC; CDR3aa: CASSVTRSEYTF
v_gene: TRBV2; j_gene: TRBJ2-7; d_gene: NA; len: 12; abundance: NA; CDR3nt: TGTGCCAGCAGTGGACAGTTTTACGAGCAGTACTTC; CDR3aa: CASSGQFYEQYF
v_gene: TRBV2; j_gene: TRBJ2-1; d_gene: TRBD2; len: 15; abundance: NA; CDR3nt: TGTGCCAGCAGGCCAGGACTAGCGAGATCGGGTGAGCAGTTCTTC; CDR3aa: CASRPGLARSGEQFF
v_gene: TRBV5-1; j_gene: TRBJ2-7; d_gene: TRBD2; len: 17; abundance: NA; CDR3nt: TGCGCCAGCAGCTTGGTTGCGGGAGGAGCAGGATCCTACGAGCAGTACTTC; CDR3aa: CASSLVAGGAGSYEQYF
v_gene: TRBV5-8; j_gene: TRBJ2-1; d_gene: NA; len: 12; abundance: few; CDR3nt: TGTGCCAGCAGTCAACAGGGCTATGAGCAGTTCTTC; CDR3aa: CASSQQGYEQFF
v_gene: TRBV19; j_gene: TRBJ1-6; d_gene: NA; len: 14; abundance: NA; CDR3nt: TGTGCCAGTAATGGACAGACGAATAATTCACCCCTCCACTTT; CDR3aa: CASNGQTNNSPLHF
v_gene: TRBV6-1; j_gene: TRBJ1-5; d_gene: NA; len: 18; abundance: NA; CDR3nt: TGTGCCAGCAGTGAACGAGCCCACAGGGTTGTTGGCAATCAGCCCCAGCATTTT; CDR3aa: CASSERAHRVVGNQPQHF
v_gene: TRBV2; j_gene: TRBJ2-1; d_gene: NA; len: 15; abundance: once; CDR3nt: TGTGCCAGCGCAGCAACAGGGATTACCTACAATGAGCAGTTCTTC; CDR3aa: CASAATGITYNEQFF
v_gene: TRBV9; j_gene: TRBJ2-3; d_gene: TRBD2; len: 15; abundance: NA; CDR3nt: TGTGCCAGCAGCGTAGGTCTAGCGGGAGTTGATACGCAGTATTTT; CDR3aa: CASSVGLAGVDTQYF
v_gene: TRBV10-1; j_gene: TRBJ2-1; d_gene: TRBD2; len: 16; abundance: NA; CDR3nt: TGCGCCAGCAGCCCAGAACTAGCGGGAGGGGGCAATGAGCAGTTCTTC; CDR3aa: CASSPELAGGGNEQFF
v_gene: TRBV27; j_gene: TRBJ1-1; d_gene: TRBD1; len: 15; abundance: NA; CDR3nt: TGTGCCAGCAGTGATAGACAGGGACCGAACACTGAAGCTTTCTTT; CDR3aa: CASSDRQGPNTEAFF
v_gene: TRBV15; j_gene: TRBJ1-2; d_gene: NA; len: 14; abundance: NA; CDR3nt: TGTGCCACCAGCAGAGGAGGCCTACTCTATGGCTACACCTTC; CDR3aa: CATSRGGLLYGYTF
v_gene: TRBV5-4; j_gene: TRBJ1-2; d_gene: TRBD1; len: 15; abundance: NA; CDR3nt: TGTGCCAGCAGCTCGCCGGGACAGGGGGCCTATGGCTACACCTTC; CDR3aa: CASSSPGQGAYGYTF
v_gene: TRBV3-1/TRBV3-2; j_gene: TRBJ2-3; d_gene: NA; len: 16; abundance: NA; CDR3nt: TGTGCCAGCAGCCAAGATTTGGGAGGACGGGCCGATACGCAGTATTTT; CDR3aa: CASSQDLGGRADTQYF
v_gene: TRBV27; j_gene: TRBJ1-2; d_gene: NA; len: 15; abundance: once; CDR3nt: TGTGCCAGCAGTTCCACCTCAGGGGAAAGGGATGGCTACACCTTC; CDR3aa: CASSSTSGERDGYTF
v_gene: TRBV7-8; j_gene: TRBJ2-2; d_gene: NA; len: 15; abundance: NA; CDR3nt: TGTGCCAGCAGCCCGTGGGAGGGGGTCGCCGGGGAGCTGTTTTTT; CDR3aa: CASSPWEGVAGELFF
v_gene: TRBV19; j_gene: TRBJ2-7; d_gene: NA; len: 13; abundance: NA; CDR3nt: TGTGCCAGTAGTATCGTCGGGGCCTACGAGCAGTACTTC; CDR3aa: CASSIVGAYEQYF
v_gene: TRBV19; j_gene: TRBJ1-1; d_gene: NA; len: 14; abundance: NA; CDR3nt: TGTGCCAGTACCCCGGCGGGACCCAACACTGAAGCTTTCTTT; CDR3aa: CASTPAGPNTEAFF
v_gene: TRBV7-2; j_gene: TRBJ2-7; d_gene: TRBD2; len: 16; abundance: NA; CDR3nt: TGTGCCAGCAGCTTAGATTCGACTAGCGGGAGGGGCGAGCAGTACTTC; CDR3aa: CASSLDSTSGRGEQYF
v_gene: TRBV7-2; j_gene: TRBJ1-1; d_gene: NA; len: 12; abundance: NA; CDR3nt: TGTGCCAGCAGCGACTTGAACACTGAAGCTTTCTTT; CDR3aa: CASSDLNTEAFF
v_gene: TRBV9; j_gene: TRBJ2-7; d_gene: TRBD1; len: 16; abundance: NA; CDR3nt: TGTGCCAGCAGCGGAGCTAACCGGGACAGGCTCTACGAGCAGTACTTC; CDR3aa: CASSGANRDRLYEQYF
v_gene: TRBV5-3; j_gene: TRBJ2-2; d_gene: TRBD2; len: 20; abundance: NA; CDR3nt: TGTGCCAGAAGCTCCCTAACCGGGACTAGCTCACGGATTGACACCGGGGAGCTGTTTTTT; CDR3aa: CARSSLTGTSSRIDTGELFF
v_gene: TRBV19; j_gene: TRBJ1-6; d_gene: TRBD1; len: 17; abundance: NA; CDR3nt: TGTGCCAGTAGTGTTCGACAGGGGAGCTCCTATAATTCACCCCTCCACTTT; CDR3aa: CASSVRQGSSYNSPLHF
v_gene: TRBV4-2; j_gene: TRBJ1-5; d_gene: TRBD1; len: 16; abundance: NA; CDR3nt: TGTGCCAGCAGCCAAGAACAGGGGGCATTTGGTCAGCCCCAGCATTTT; CDR3aa: CASSQEQGAFGQPQHF
v_gene: TRBV9; j_gene: TRBJ1-1; d_gene: NA; len: 15; abundance: NA; CDR3nt: TGTGCCAGCAGCGTATCGTCTCCTCTCTTTCCCGAAGCTTTCTTT; CDR3aa: CASSVSSPLFPEAFF
v_gene: TRBV29-1; j_gene: TRBJ2-7; d_gene: TRBD2; len: 12; abundance: NA; CDR3nt: TGCAGCGTTGTTAGCGGGAGCTACGAGCAGTACTTC; CDR3aa: CSVVSGSYEQYF
v_gene: TRBV7-6; j_gene: TRBJ1-1; d_gene: TRBD1; len: 13; abundance: NA; CDR3nt: TGTGCCAGCAGCCTACAGGGGGTCCCTGAAGCTTTCTTT; CDR3aa: CASSLQGVPEAFF
v_gene: TRBV7-2; j_gene: TRBJ1-2; d_gene: TRBD1; len: 16; abundance: NA; CDR3nt: TGTGCCAGCAGCCGCGACAGGGCGGTAGCTAACTATGGCTACACCTTC; CDR3aa: CASSRDRAVANYGYTF
v_gene: TRBV11-2; j_gene: TRBJ2-7; d_gene: NA; len: 13; abundance: once; CDR3nt: TGTGCCAGCAGCTTGGCCCTCTCCTACGAGCAGTACTTC; CDR3aa: CASSLALSYEQYF
v_gene: TRBV6-2/TRBV6-3; j_gene: TRBJ2-3; d_gene: TRBD2; len: 15; abundance: NA; CDR3nt: TGTGCCAGCAGCCAATTGCGGGGGAACACAGATACGCAGTATTTT; CDR3aa: CASSQLRGNTDTQYF
v_gene: TRBV5-4; j_gene: TRBJ2-5; d_gene: TRBD1; len: 14; abundance: NA; CDR3nt: TGTGCCAGCAGCGTAGGACAGGGTGTCGAGACCCAGTACTTC; CDR3aa: CASSVGQGVETQYF
v_gene: TRBV10-3; j_gene: TRBJ1-2; d_gene: NA; len: 14; abundance: NA; CDR3nt: TGTGCCATCAAGAGGGGGGGGTCTAACTATGGCTACACCTTC; CDR3aa: CAIKRGGSNYGYTF
v_gene: TRBV19; j_gene: TRBJ2-6; d_gene: NA; len: 15; abundance: NA; CDR3nt: TGTGCCAGTAGTTCCGGGAGCTCTGGGGCCAACGTCCTGACTTTC; CDR3aa: CASSSGSSGANVLTF
v_gene: TRBV5-6; j_gene: TRBJ2-7; d_gene: NA; len: 14; abundance: few; CDR3nt: TGTGCCAGCAGCTTTTCTCCACTCGAGGGCGAGCAGTACTTC; CDR3aa: CASSFSPLEGEQYF
v_gene: TRBV24-1; j_gene: TRBJ2-3; d_gene: TRBD2; len: 16; abundance: NA; CDR3nt: TGTGCCACCAGCGCGGGAGATTTAGCTAGCACAGATACGCAGTATTTT; CDR3aa: CATSAGDLASTDTQYF
v_gene: TRBV2; j_gene: TRBJ2-1; d_gene: TRBD2; len: 19; abundance: NA; CDR3nt: TGTGCCAGCAGTGAAACGCCGAACGGGGGACTAGCGGGAGCGGGTGAGCAGTTCTTC; CDR3aa: CASSETPNGGLAGAGEQFF